The entry that follows covers one T cell receptor beta chain sequence. The sample originates from a study of cytomegalovirus exposure and HLA in healthy donors. This PCR relied on a set of 60 Vbeta primers and 13 Jbeta primers. Measured with immunoSEQ multiplex PCR; TCRdb has only the in-frame clones, and not every one. Of 150,000 to 200,000 clones detected, 60% to 80% appear once; the ten largest clones hold approximately 2.4%. The sequence was obtained from a woman aged 35 to 49 in good health and CMV-seropositive. The sample consisted of PBMCs.

The CDR3 loop reads CASRDSLTYNSPLHF. The CDR3 DNA is TGCGCCAGCAGGGACAGCCTAACCTATAATTCACCCCTCCACTTT. The chain recombines TRBV10-2 with TRBJ1-6, with a possible D match to TRBD1 (6 bases). V gave up 6 bases and J gave up 2 bases, with 11 bases separating them. Germline V gene data show CDR1 as WSHSY and CDR2 as SAAADI. This CDR3 is 15 amino acids long.